This T cell receptor beta chain was found in a study of Graves' ophthalmopathy and Graves' hyperthyroidism. Findings of the study overall: A roughly 76% specificity and roughly 90% sensitivity were achieved by a 13-signature model that separated ophthalmopathy from stable hyperthyroidism.

As the template, RNA transcripts were used to amplify TCR beta CDR3 regions. The workflow started with a first-round RT-PCR run with HTBI primers and then moved on to a second-round multiplex PCR. TCRdb re-called the multiplex PCR reads through MiXCR, storing one row per CDR3 protein. The repertoire consists of about 700,000 distinct CDR3 sequences, with 40% occurring once and the leading ten covering approximately 43%. On this clonotype itself: The antigen is unknown.

CDR1 SNHLY and CDR2 FYNNEI come from the germline V gene. The CDR3 consists of 13 residues. V was pared by 6 bases and J by 3 bases, with 12 bases between. Sample: peripheral blood. This TCR was sampled from an adult man with Graves' ophthalmopathy. The V call is TRBV2, the J call TRBJ2-7, with D perhaps TRBD1 (6 bases). The CDR3 reads CASRTQQGYEQYF. CDR3 nucleotides: TGTGCCAGCAGGACCCAACAGGGCTACGAGCAGTACTTC.